This TCR beta chain was identified in a study of blood T cell repertoires in COVID-19. Background on the study: Samples of COVID-19 (acute and convalescent) were obtained from the United States, Italy and Spain.

The assay was immunoSEQ multiplex PCR, and TCRdb's table has in-frame clones only and misses some. The data contain around 150,000 clones, more than 65% of them seen just once; the ten biggest clones take up approximately 3.9%. This clone has just one count. Germline-derived CDR1 and CDR2 are SGDLS and YYNGEE. Trimming stripped 4 bases from V and 0 bases from J, with 12 bases between. There are 15 residues in the CDR3. Sample: peripheral blood. The clonotype comes from a woman aged 55-70 years with acute or convalescent COVID-19. The chain recombines TRBV9 with TRBJ2-3; D perhaps matches TRBD2 (5 bases). In nucleotides, the CDR3 is TGTGCCAGCAGCCTAGGTGGGGAGAGCACAGATACGCAGTATTTT. Its translation: CASSLGGESTDTQYF.